The 9 T cell receptor beta chains presented below share a single source sample, sequenced in a study of immune heterogeneity within non-small cell lung tumors. For each sample, template was approximately 0.6 ug of bulk tumor genomic DNA. Biopsies, several per primary tumor and spaced far apart, were collected during surgery. The study enrolled patients with untreated, newly diagnosed non-small cell lung cancer who underwent curative surgery. TCR beta CDR3 was amplified by multiplex PCR, first round around 10 cycles, 32 V and 13 J primers. TCRdb re-derived calls from the multiplex PCR reads in MiXCR, one entry per CDR3 protein. The table shows over 12,000 distinct CDR3 sequences, with 28% occurring only once. Sequences were obtained from lung tumor tissue. The origin of the receptors is a man between 40 and 49 years old with non-small cell lung cancer.

This clonotype was seen a few times. Relative to the germline gene, one junction end is altered; a read error may explain this. The CDR3, as DNA: TGTGCCAGCATGCCTTTCCAAGATACCCAGTACTTC. Protein sequence: CASMPFQDTQYF. The genes are TRBV6-1 and TRBJ2-5; D not certain. From germline, CDR1 is MNHNS and CDR2 SASEGT. The CDR3 is 12 residues long.

The gene calls are TRBV11-2 and TRBJ2-4; 9 bases line up with TRBD1. With 2 bases clipped from V and 0 bases from J, the junction kept 14 bases outside the gene matches. The CDR3 consists of 20 residues. Germline V gene data show CDR1 as SGHAT and CDR2 as FQNNGV. CDR3 sequence (DNA): TGTGCCAGCAGCTTAACCACAGGGGGCGCTCGGAGTAAAGCCAAAAACATTCAGTACTTC. Its protein is CASSLTTGGARSKAKNIQYF.

Judged by abundance, this clonotype is medium-sized (0.01 to 0.1%). The chain uses TRBV27 and TRBJ2-1; 8 nucleotides match TRBD2. This CDR3 has 16 amino acids. The V gene end was trimmed by 2 bases and the J gene end by 0 bases; junction bases not matched to a gene: 3. Germline-derived CDR1 and CDR2 are MNHEY and SMNVEV (reference sequence). The CDR3 sequence is CASSLRREVSYNEQFF. The DNA of the CDR3 is TGTGCCAGCAGTTTACGGCGGGAGGTCTCCTACAATGAGCAGTTCTTC.

As to this clonotype: This may stem from a read error, because a much larger clone lies one nucleotide away. The chain uses TRBV16 and TRBJ1-3, with D uncertain. Germline CDR1 is KGHSY and CDR2 is FQNENV. V was cut by 3 bases and J by 2 bases, with 8 bases left in between. The CDR3 is 14 amino acids. CDR3 nucleotide sequence: TGTGCCAGCAGCCATAGTGACCCTGGAAACACCATATATTTT. It encodes CASSHSDPGNTIYF.

In regard to this clonotype: A much larger clone sits a single nucleotide away, making a read error possible. The chain couples TRBV5-1 to TRBJ2-1, with D uncertain. The ends were cut back, 5 bases at V and 5 bases at J, with 14 bases in the middle. CDR3 length equals 14 residues. Germline V gene sequence: CDR1 SGHRS, CDR2 YFSETQ. CDR3 sequence reads: CASRLPKTNNEQFF. DNA of the CDR3: TGCGCCAGCAGATTGCCTAAGACGAACAATGAGCAGTTCTTC.

A note on this clonotype: One base away lies a much larger clone, so this may be a sequencing read error. The chain combines TRBV7-2 with TRBJ2-7, with D unresolved. The V gene's germline CDR1 is SGHTA and CDR2 FQGNSA. The CDR3 length is 15 residues. The CDR3 spells CASILARTFVYEQYF. The CDR3 DNA is TGTGCCAGCATCTTAGCTAGGACGTTCGTCTACGAGCAGTACTTC.

This clonotype was seen only once. The V call is TRBV7-2, the J call TRBJ2-7; TRBD2 matches at 9 bases. The CDR3 covers 14 residues. Looked up from germline, CDR1 is SGHTA and CDR2 is FQGNSA. The ends lost 7 bases at V and 3 bases at J; junction bases unmatched: 7. The CDR3 protein is CASILAGAGYEQYF. In DNA form, the CDR3 reads TGTGCCAGCATATTAGCGGGAGCGGGCTACGAGCAGTACTTC. The variable domain in full, with the rest retrieved from reference TRBV7-2 and TRBJ2-7, is GAGVSQSPSNKVTEKGKDVELRCDPISGHTALYWYRQSLGQGLEFLIYFQGNSAPDKSGLPSDRFSAERTGGSVSTLTIQRTQQEDSAVYLCASILAGAGYEQYFGPGTRLTVT.

This clonotype was counted many times. V usage is TRBV30 and J usage is TRBJ1-5; D is uncertain. Per germline, CDR1 GTSNPN and CDR2 SVGIG (reference sequence). The ends were cut back, 3 bases at V and 3 bases at J, with 12 bases in the middle. The CDR3 runs to 14 residues. This CDR3 is CAWRGPDINQPQHF. In nucleotides, the CDR3 is TGTGCCTGGAGGGGTCCGGATATCAATCAGCCCCAGCATTTT.

With regard to this clonotype: This may arise from a read error, as a much more abundant clone is one base away. The chain links TRBV12-3 or TRBV12-4 to TRBJ1-1; D is ambiguous. The V and J ends lost 3 bases and 7 bases respectively, with 9 bases between them. CDR3 length: 12 amino acids. The CDR3 DNA follows: TGTGCCAGCAGTTTCAGTGCCGTTGAAGCTTTCTTT. This translates into CASSFSAVEAFF.